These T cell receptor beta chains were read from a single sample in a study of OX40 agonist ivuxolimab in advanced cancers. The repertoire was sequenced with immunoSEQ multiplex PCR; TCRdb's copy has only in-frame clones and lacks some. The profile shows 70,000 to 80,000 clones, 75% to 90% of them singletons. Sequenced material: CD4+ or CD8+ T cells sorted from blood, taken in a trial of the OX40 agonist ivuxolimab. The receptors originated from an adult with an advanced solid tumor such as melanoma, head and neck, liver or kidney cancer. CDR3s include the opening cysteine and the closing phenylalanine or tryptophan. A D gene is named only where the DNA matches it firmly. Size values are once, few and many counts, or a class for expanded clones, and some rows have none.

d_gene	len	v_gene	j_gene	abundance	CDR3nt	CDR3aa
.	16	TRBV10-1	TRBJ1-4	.	TGCGCCAGCAGCGATCCGACAGAAAGGGCTTGTGAAAAACTGTTTTTT	CASSDPTERACEKLFF
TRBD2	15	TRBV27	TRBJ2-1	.	TGTGCCAGCACCCCCACTAGCGGGAGCTACAATGAGCAGTTCTTC	CASTPTSGSYNEQFF
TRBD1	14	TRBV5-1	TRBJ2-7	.	TGCGCCAGCAGCTTGTCAGGGGGCCTTTACGAGCAGTACTTC	CASSLSGGLYEQYF
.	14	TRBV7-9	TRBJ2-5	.	TGTGCCAGCAGCTCGAGGCGACAGGCTGAGACCCAGTACTTC	CASSSRRQAETQYF
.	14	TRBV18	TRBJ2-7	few	TGTGCCAGCTCACCGGGGGCCCCTGGCTACGAGCAGTACTTC	CASSPGAPGYEQYF
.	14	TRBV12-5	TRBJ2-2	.	TGTGCTAGTGGTTCTGGCGCGAACACCGGGGAGCTGTTTTTT	CASGSGANTGELFF
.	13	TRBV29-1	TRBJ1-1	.	TGCAGCGATATTAAACAGGGGAACACTGAAGCTTTCTTT	CSDIKQGNTEAFF
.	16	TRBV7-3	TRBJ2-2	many	TGTGCCAGCAGCCTCCATGGGGCTACGAACACCGGGGAGCTGTTTTTT	CASSLHGATNTGELFF
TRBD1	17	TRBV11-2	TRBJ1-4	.	TGTGCCAGCAGCTTAAGGGGACAGGGGTTATACGATGAAAAACTGTTTTTT	CASSLRGQGLYDEKLFF
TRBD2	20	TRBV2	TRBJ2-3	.	TGTGCCAGCAGCGAGGCTAGGACTAGCGGGAGCAGAGCGGGCACAGATACGCAGTATTTT	CASSEARTSGSRAGTDTQYF
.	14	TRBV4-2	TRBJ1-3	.	TGTGCCAGCAGCCAAGAACCCAGGGGAAACACCATATATTTT	CASSQEPRGNTIYF
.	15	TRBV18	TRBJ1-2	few	TGTGCCAGCTCACCACCTTCAGGGACTAACTATGGCTACACCTTC	CASSPPSGTNYGYTF
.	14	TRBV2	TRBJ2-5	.	TGTGCCAGCAGTGAAGATCGAGGGTTTGAGACCCAGTACTTC	CASSEDRGFETQYF
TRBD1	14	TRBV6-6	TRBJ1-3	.	TGTGCCAGCAGTAGACAGGGATCTGGAAACACCATATATTTT	CASSRQGSGNTIYF
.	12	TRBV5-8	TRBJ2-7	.	TGTGCCAGCAGCTTGGTAGCCTACGAGCAGTACTTC	CASSLVAYEQYF
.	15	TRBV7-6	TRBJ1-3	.	TGTGCCAGCACCGTAGGGGGGTCTGCTGGAAACACCATATATTTT	CASTVGGSAGNTIYF
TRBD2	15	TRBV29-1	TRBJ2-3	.	TGCAGCGTTGTGGCGGGGCGGGGGTTATCCGATACGCAGTATTTT	CSVVAGRGLSDTQYF
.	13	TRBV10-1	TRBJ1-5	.	TGCGCCAGCAGTGAATACAGTCATCAGCCCCAGCATTTT	CASSEYSHQPQHF
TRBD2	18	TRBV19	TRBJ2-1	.	TGTGCCAGTAGTAATCGACACCATAGCGGGGGGGCCGGCAATGAGCAGTTCTTC	CASSNRHHSGGAGNEQFF
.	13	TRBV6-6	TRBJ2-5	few	TGTGCCAGCAGTTACTCCGGGGAGAGGACCCAGTACTTC	CASSYSGERTQYF
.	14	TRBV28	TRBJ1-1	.	TGTGCCAGCAGGGGGGGACTTTTGAACACTGAAGCTTTCTTT	CASRGGLLNTEAFF
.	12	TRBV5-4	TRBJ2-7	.	TGTGCCAGCAGCTTCCAGGGCTACGAGCAGTACTTC	CASSFQGYEQYF
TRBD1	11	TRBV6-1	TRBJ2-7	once	TGTGCCAGCAGTTACAGGGGGGAGCAGTACTTC	CASSYRGEQYF
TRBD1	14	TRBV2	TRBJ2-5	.	TGTGCCAGCGCGGGCCCACCGGGACAGGGGGCCCAGTACTTC	CASAGPPGQGAQYF
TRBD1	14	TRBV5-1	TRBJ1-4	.	TGCGCCAGCAGCACGTCAGGGGGCAATGAAAAACTGTTTTTT	CASSTSGGNEKLFF
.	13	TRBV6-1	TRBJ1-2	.	TGTGCCAGCAGCCAGAAGGGTAACTATGGCTACACCTTC	CASSQKGNYGYTF
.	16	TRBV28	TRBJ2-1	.	TGTGCCAGCAGTTTACCTCAGGGGGGGCCCTACAATGAGCAGTTCTTC	CASSLPQGGPYNEQFF
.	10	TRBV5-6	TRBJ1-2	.	TGTGCCAGCAGCGGAACGGGCTACACCTTC	CASSGTGYTF